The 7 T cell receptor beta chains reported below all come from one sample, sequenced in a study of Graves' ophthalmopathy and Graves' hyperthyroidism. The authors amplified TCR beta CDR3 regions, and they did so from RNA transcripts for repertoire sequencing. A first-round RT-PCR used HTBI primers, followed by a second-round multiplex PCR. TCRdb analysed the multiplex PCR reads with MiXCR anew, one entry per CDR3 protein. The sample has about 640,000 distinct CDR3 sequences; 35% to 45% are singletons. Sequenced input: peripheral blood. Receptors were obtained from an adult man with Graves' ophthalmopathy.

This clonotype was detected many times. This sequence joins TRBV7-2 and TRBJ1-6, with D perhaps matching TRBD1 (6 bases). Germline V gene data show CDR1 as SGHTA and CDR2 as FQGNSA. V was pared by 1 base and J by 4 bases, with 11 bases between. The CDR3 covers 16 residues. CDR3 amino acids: CASSLVAGAYNSPLHF. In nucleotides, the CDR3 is TGTGCCAGCAGCTTAGTGGCAGGGGCGTATAATTCACCCCTCCACTTT.

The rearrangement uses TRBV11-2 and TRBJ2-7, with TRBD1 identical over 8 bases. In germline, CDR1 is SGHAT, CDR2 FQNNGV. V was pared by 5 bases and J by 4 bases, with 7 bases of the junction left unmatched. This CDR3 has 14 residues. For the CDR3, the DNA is TGTGCCAGCAGCATGGGCAGGGGGCGGTACGAGCAGTACTTC. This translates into CASSMGRGRYEQYF. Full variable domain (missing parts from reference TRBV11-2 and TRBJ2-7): EAGVAQSPRYKIIEKRQSVAFWCNPISGHATLYWYQQILGQGPKLLIQFQNNGVVDDSQLPKDRFSAERLKGVDSTLKIQPAKLEDSAVYLCASSMGRGRYEQYFGPGTRLTVT.

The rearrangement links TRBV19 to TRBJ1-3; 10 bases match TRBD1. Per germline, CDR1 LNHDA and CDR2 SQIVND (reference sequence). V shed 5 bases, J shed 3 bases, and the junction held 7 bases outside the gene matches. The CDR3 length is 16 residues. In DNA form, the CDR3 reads TGTGCCAGTAGTGCGGACAGGGGGACTTTTGGAAACACCATATATTTT. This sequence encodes CASSADRGTFGNTIYF.

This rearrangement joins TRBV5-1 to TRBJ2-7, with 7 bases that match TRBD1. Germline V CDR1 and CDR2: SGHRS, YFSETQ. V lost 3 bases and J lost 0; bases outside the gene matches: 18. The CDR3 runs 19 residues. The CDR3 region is CASSCVPGTVPECSYEQYF. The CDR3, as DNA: TGCGCCAGCAGCTGTGTACCCGGGACAGTTCCCGAGTGCTCCTACGAGCAGTACTTC.

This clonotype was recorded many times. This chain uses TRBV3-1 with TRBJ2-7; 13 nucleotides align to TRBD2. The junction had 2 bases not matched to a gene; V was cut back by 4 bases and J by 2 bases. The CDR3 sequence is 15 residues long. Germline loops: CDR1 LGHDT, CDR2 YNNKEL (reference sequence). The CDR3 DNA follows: TGTGCCAGCAGCCCCGGGACTAGCGGGACCTACGAGCAGTACTTC. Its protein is CASSPGTSGTYEQYF.

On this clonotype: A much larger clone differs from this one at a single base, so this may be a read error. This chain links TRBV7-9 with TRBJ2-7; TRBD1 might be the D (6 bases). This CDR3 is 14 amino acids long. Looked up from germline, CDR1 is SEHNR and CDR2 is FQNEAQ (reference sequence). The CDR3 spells CAGSLGQPLGEQYF. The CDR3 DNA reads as TGTGCCGGCAGCTTAGGACAGCCCCTGGGCGAGCAGTACTTC.

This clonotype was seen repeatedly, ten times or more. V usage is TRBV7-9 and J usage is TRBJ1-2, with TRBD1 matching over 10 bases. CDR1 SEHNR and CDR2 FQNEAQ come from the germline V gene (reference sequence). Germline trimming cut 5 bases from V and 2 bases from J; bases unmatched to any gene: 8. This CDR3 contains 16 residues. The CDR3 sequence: CASSPVWDRGNYGYTF. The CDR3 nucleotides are TGTGCCAGCAGCCCAGTGTGGGACAGGGGAAACTATGGCTACACCTTC.